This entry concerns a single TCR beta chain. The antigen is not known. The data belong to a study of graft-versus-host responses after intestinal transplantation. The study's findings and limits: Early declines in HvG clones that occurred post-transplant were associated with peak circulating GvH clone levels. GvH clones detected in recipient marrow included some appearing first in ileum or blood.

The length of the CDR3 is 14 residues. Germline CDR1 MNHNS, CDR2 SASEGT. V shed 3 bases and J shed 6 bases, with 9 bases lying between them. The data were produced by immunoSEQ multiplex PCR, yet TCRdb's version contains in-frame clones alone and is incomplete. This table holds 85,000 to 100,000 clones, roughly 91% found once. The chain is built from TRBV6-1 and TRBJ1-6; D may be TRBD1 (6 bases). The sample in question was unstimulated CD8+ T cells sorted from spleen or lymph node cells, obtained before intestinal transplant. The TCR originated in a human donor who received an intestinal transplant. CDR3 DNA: TGTGCCAGCAGTGAGGACAGAAGTAATTCACCCCTCCACTTT. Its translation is CASSEDRSNSPLHF.